This T cell receptor beta chain was sequenced during a study of T cell changes during pregnancy in multiple sclerosis. Some clones are missing from TCRdb's copy, which holds only in-frame ones; the method was immunoSEQ multiplex PCR. The sample lists about 42,000 clones; about 91% were seen once. Trimming left V 6 bases short and J 6 bases short, with 16 bases between. Germline CDR1 is LNHNV and CDR2 is YYDKDF (reference sequence). This CDR3 comprises 14 residues. This clonotype was sampled from a female donor in good health, enrolled as a control in a pregnancy study. The V and J genes are TRBV15 and TRBJ2-3, with D maybe TRBD2 (5 bases). Specimen: CD4+ T cells from peripheral blood mononuclear cells, collected in the second trimester of pregnancy. For the CDR3, the DNA is TGTGCCACCAGTAGGGATCGCCCGGGGGATACGCAGTATTTT. It specifies CATSRDRPGDTQYF.